This T cell receptor (beta chain) comes out of a study of PD-L1 blockade in urothelial cancer. Study summary: Bladder-origin urothelial cancer in males described about 85% of the roughly 29 patients. After treatment start, blood was analyzed at 3 weeks (second dose) and at 6 weeks. The study recovered a median of about 150,000 T cells per blood sample.

The V end lost 5 bases, the J end lost 4 bases, and 9 bases lay between the germline ends. The CDR3 extends over 13 amino acids. From germline, CDR1 is WNHNN and CDR2 SYGVQD (reference sequence). Clones were read by immunoSEQ multiplex PCR, and TCRdb kept only the in-frame ones, dropping some. This table holds about 87,000 clones, less than 90% found once. The time point was: pretreatment peripheral blood. Sequenced here: PBMCs, sampled around atezolizumab (anti-PD-L1) treatment. This chain uses TRBV10-1 with TRBJ1-5; D remains unclear. The source of this sequence is a man in his fifties or sixties with urothelial cancer. CDR3 region: CASSPGGNQPQHF. The CDR3 DNA reads TGCGCCAGCAGTCCCGGAGGGAATCAGCCCCAGCATTTT.